Sequencing of this T cell receptor beta chain was carried out in a study of T cell repertoires in cytomegalovirus infection. There are many counts of this clonotype. The antigen is unknown. The CDR3 is 17 amino acids. Per the germline V gene, CDR1 is SGHTA and CDR2 is FQGNSA. J was trimmed by 4 bases and V by 5 bases; bases with no gene match: 9. In TCRdb, the reads were re-called with MiXCR into one record per CDR3 protein. The sample lists a few hundred thousand distinct CDR3 sequences, about 33% seen once, with 17% in the top ten. The chain is built from TRBV7-2 and TRBJ2-5, with 14 bases aligning to TRBD2. Sequences were derived from cultured PBMCs, sampled from culture after CMV antigen stimulation. This TCR derives from a human donor in good health (CMV status not recorded). Some clones in this sample may be carry-over from other donors' samples. The CDR3 loop reads CASSQGLAGGSLETQYF. In DNA form, the CDR3 reads TGTGCCAGCAGCCAAGGACTAGCGGGAGGATCTTTAGAGACCCAGTACTTC. Variable domain in full (rest from reference TRBV7-2 and TRBJ2-5): GAGVSQSPSNKVTEKGKDVELRCDPISGHTALYWYRQSLGQGLEFLIYFQGNSAPDKSGLPSDRFSAERTGGSVSTLTIQRTQQEDSAVYLCASSQGLAGGSLETQYFGPGTRLLVL.